This entry features one T cell receptor beta chain sequence. It lacks a known antigen. The sample holds no much larger clone one base away, and base qualities are not on file. The data stem from a study of blood T cell repertoires in COVID-19 (dated by TCRdb to 2018 to 2021). Regarding the complete study: Collaborator samples came from the United States, Italy and Spain and covered acute and convalescent phases of COVID-19. The prospective study material was composed of cDNA or gDNA derived from T cells, B-cell-depleted T cells, or PBMCs. Subjects who had been exposed to COVID-19, were actively infected with it, or had recovered from it provided the deeply sampled blood TCRbeta repertoires that made up the dataset. A freely available public database, intended as a resource for researchers studying the immune response to SARS-CoV-2, is where the repertoires were released. Samples were obtained from the ongoing ImmuneRACE study (first 160 participants) and from approximately 1,200 subjects provided by 6 global collaborators. Nearly every sample came with metadata listing a de-identified subject ID, COVID-19 status, age in years and sex. Where available, HLA class I and class II types were obtained from metadata supplied by the sample provider rather than from assay-based typing. Paper-wide results and their limitations: Clinical and demographic metadata were provided uncurated, with the amount varying by source and participant.

TCRbeta CDR3 regions were amplified from genomic DNA using the immunoSEQ Assay, a bias-controlled multiplex PCR. The paper's data handling went like this. Nucleated cell counts per sample were estimated from amplification of reference gene primers within the assay. To quantify the absolute abundance of each unique TCRbeta CDR3 rearrangement, sequence reads were collapsed and filtered. For each sample, productive Simpson clonality was calculated as the square root of Simpson's diversity index across productive rearrangements. In TCRdb, the immuneACCESS table is reduced to in-frame sequences with V and J assigned. These tables do not hold every clone; where another copy was compared, an unresolved V gene accounts for under half, and the others remain unexplained. That table is the source of V, J and clone size, and D and trimming were worked out from the DNA. The sample yields 35,000 to 55,000 clones; approximately 85% were counted once. The ten largest clones represent 12% of the sample.

Whole blood was collected in K2EDTA tubes by collaborating institutions according to the institutions' own protocols. For TCRbeta analysis, collaborators shipped samples as frozen whole blood, isolated PBMCs, or DNA extracted from either of those sample types. Reading from cysteine to phenylalanine, the CDR3 counts 16 amino acids. Just CDR3 DNA is preserved here, 48 bases in frame from base 1. Looking up the germline V gene yields CDR1 MNHNS and CDR2 SASEGT. After removal of 2 bases from V and 7 bases from J, the junction retains 5 bases not matched to a gene. Here the chain combines TRBV6-1 and TRBJ2-1; 13 bases in the junction line up with TRBD2. Sequenced: peripheral blood. The sequence was obtained from a human donor in a cohort sampled during active COVID-19. The DNA sequence is given as TGTGCCAGCAGTGAATCGACTAGCGGGGGGACTAATGAGCAGTTCTTC. Its protein product is CASSESTSGGTNEQFF.